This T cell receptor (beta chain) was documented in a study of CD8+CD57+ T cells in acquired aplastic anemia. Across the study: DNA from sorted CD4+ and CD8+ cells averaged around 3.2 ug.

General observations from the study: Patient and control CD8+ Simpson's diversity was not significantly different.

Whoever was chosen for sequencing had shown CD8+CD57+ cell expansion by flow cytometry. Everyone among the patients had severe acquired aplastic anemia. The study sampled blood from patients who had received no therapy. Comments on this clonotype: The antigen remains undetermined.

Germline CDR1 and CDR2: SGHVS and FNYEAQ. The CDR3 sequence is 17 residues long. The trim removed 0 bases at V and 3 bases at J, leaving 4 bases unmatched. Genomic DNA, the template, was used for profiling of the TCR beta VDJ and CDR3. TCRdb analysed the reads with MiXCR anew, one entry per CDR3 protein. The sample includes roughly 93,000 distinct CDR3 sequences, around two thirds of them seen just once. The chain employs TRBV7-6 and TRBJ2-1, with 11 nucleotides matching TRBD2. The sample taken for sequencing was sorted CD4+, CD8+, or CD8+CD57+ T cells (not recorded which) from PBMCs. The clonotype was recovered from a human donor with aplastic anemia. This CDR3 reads CASSLATGTSGYNEQFF. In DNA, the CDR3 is TGTGCCAGCAGCTTAGCGACCGGGACTAGCGGCTACAATGAGCAGTTCTTC.